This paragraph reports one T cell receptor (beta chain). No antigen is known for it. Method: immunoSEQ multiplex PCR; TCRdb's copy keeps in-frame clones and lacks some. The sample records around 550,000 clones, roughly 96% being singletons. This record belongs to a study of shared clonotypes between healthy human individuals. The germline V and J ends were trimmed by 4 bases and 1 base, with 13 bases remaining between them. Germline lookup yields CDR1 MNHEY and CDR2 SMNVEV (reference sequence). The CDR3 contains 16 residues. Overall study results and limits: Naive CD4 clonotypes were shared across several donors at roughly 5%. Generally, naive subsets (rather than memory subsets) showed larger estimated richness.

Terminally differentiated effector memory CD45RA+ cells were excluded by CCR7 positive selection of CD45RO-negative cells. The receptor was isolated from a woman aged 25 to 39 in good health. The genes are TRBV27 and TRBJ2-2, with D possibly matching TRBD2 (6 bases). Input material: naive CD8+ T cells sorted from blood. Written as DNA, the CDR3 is TGTGCCAGCAGTTCGGGTCCGGGAGAGAACACCGGGGAGCTGTTTTTT. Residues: CASSSGPGENTGELFF.